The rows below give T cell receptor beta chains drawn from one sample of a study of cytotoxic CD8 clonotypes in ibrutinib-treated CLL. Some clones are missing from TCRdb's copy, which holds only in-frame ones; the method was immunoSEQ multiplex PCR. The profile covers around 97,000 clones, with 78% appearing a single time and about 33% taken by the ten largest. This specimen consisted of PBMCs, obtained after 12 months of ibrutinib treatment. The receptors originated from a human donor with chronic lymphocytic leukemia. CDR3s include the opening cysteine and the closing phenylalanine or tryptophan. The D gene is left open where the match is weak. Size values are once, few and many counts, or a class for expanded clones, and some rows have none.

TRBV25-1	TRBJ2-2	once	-	TGTGCCAGCAGTGATAAGTCCCGTTTCACCGGGGAGCTGTTTTTT	CASSDKSRFTGELFF
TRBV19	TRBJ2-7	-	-	TGTGCCAGTAGTGTGAGGCAGGTGTCGCCCTACGAGCAGTACTTC	CASSVRQVSPYEQYF
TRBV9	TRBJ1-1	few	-	TGTGCCAGCACCACACAAGAGAACACTGAAGCTTTCTTT	CASTTQENTEAFF
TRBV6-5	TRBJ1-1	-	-	TGTGCCACCAAACTCGGGGGGAACACTGAAGCTTTCTTT	CATKLGGNTEAFF
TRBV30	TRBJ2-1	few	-	TGTGCCTGGAATCAGGGAACCTACAATGAGCAGTTCTTC	CAWNQGTYNEQFF
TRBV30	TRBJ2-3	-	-	TGTGCCTGGGTCGCAGGTTTTGGGGAGGCTACGCAGTATTTT	CAWVAGFGEATQYF
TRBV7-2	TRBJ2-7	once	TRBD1	TGTGCCAGCAGTTCCGGACAGGGGGTTGGCGAGCAGTACTTC	CASSSGQGVGEQYF
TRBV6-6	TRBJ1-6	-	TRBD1	TGTGCCAGCAGCAGACAGGGTCAGAATTCACCCCTCCACTTT	CASSRQGQNSPLHF
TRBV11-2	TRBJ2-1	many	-	TGTGCCAGCAGCTTAGGACGGATTGGTAATGAGCAGTTCTTC	CASSLGRIGNEQFF
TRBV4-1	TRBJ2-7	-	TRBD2	TGCGCCAGCAGCCCTCTAGCGGGGGGGCTCGGGCAGTACTTC	CASSPLAGGLGQYF
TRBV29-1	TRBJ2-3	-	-	TGCAGCGTTGGGGGGCAGGGAAGCACAGATACGCAGTATTTT	CSVGGQGSTDTQYF
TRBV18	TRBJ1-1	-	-	TGTGCCAGCTCCCATAGCTTGTACACTGAAGCTTTCTTT	CASSHSLYTEAFF
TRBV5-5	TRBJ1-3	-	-	TGTGCCAGCAGCCCTACCTCGAACTCTGGAAACACCATATATTTT	CASSPTSNSGNTIYF
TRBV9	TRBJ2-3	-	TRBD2	TGTGCCAGCACCCGTAGCGGGGGCACCGGCACAGATACGCAGTATTTT	CASTRSGGTGTDTQYF
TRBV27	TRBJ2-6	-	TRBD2	TGTGCCAGCAGTTCCGGGACTAGCGCAGAGCCTGGGGCCAACGTCCTGACTTTC	CASSSGTSAEPGANVLTF
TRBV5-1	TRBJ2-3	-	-	TGCGCCAGCAGCCCGGGGCAGGAGGGCACAGATACGCAGTATTTT	CASSPGQEGTDTQYF
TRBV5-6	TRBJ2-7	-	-	TGTGCCAGCAGCCAAGAATTACTCTACGAGCAGTACTTC	CASSQELLYEQYF
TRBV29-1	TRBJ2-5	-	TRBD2	TGCAGCGTGGCTAGCGGGGGGAGAGAGACCCAGTACTTC	CSVASGGRETQYF
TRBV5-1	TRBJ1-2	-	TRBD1	TGCGCCAGCAGCCCGGACAGGGGGAACTATGGCTACACCTTC	CASSPDRGNYGYTF
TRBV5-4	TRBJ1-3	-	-	TGTGCCAGCAGCCCGGGACGGAGCTCTGGAAACACCATATATTTT	CASSPGRSSGNTIYF
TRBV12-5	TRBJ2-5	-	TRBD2	TGTGCTAGTGGTTTGCGGCTAGCGGGGGGCCAAGAGACCCAGTACTTC	CASGLRLAGGQETQYF
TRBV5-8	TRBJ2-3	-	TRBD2	TGTGCCAGCAGCTTCGGACTAGCGGGTGGCACAGATACGCAGTATTTT	CASSFGLAGGTDTQYF
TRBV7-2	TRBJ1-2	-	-	TGTGCCAGCAGCCCCCGCGCAGGGGTAGGGGAAGGCTACACCTTC	CASSPRAGVGEGYTF
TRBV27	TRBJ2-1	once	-	TGTGCCAGCACCCGGACACCCCCCGGGGATGAGCAGTTCTTC	CASTRTPPGDEQFF
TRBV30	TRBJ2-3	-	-	TGTGCCTGGAGTGTACGGAGGACAGATACGCAGTATTTT	CAWSVRRTDTQYF
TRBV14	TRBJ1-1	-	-	TGTGCCAGCAGCCAAAGCCAGGGGCCGGAGGACACTGAAGCTTTCTTT	CASSQSQGPEDTEAFF